Given below is one T cell receptor (beta chain) in context. There are many counts of this clone. Its antigen is currently not known. Base qualities are missing; no much larger clone stands one base away. No patient had received any treatment before thyroid surgery. The study retrospectively analysed patient clinical samples collected from about 2011 to 2018 using T-cell receptor beta sequencing. The sample comes from a study of metastatic and nonmetastatic thyroid tumors (dated by TCRdb to 2020 to 2021). Turning to the overall study: The researchers compared repertoires between peripheral blood samples and tumor or nodule tissue samples from patients with malignant or benign thyroid disease. Study-wide findings and limitations: In both blood and tumor samples, malignant tumors were reported to have significantly higher TCR beta diversity than benign nodules.

The protocol used for the library was PCR. Sequencing was performed on an Illumina HiSeq 4000. High-throughput sequencing was used to profile the CDR3 region of the TCR beta-chain in every patient. The source study handled its data this way. The researchers built a classifier to tell apart papillary thyroid cancer patients with distant metastasis, based on CDR3 differences among clinicopathological groups. Repertoire diversity was assessed with the Shannon index, and tumor-blood repertoire similarity with the Morisita-Horn index. In TCRdb, the public reads were trimmed at Q25 with fastp and aligned with MiXCR, with productive beta chains retained. TCRdb's processing, not the authors' own work, is the source of the V and J calls. Present in this sample are over 12,000 clones, roughly 25% of which were seen just once. Around 7.2% of the sample rests with the top ten. V is clipped by 3 bases and J by 0 bases, and the sequence between their germline boundaries is 9 bases long. The CDR3 numbers 14 residues from cysteine through phenylalanine. The only DNA kept is the CDR3, 42 bases in frame from the first base. The CDR1 and CDR2 encoded by the germline V gene are SQVTM and ANQGSEA.

The receptor was isolated from a female donor with papillary thyroid cancer or a benign thyroid nodule (not recorded which). Some clones in this sample may be carry-over from other donors' samples. Sequencing was done on a sample of tumor tissue. The V and J genes are TRBV29-1 and TRBJ2-1; the D gene is perhaps TRBD2, from 5 matching bases. The DNA sequence is TGCAGCGTTGAGGGCGGACTCTCCTACAATGAGCAGTTCTTC. This encodes CSVEGGLSYNEQFF.